The 9 T cell receptor beta chains listed next were all sequenced from one sample in a study of blood T cell repertoires in COVID-19. Assay used: immunoSEQ multiplex PCR; TCRdb lists only in-frame clones, some missing. The repertoire has roughly 340,000 clones, almost 90% of them found once; the top ten carry 7.3%. Material for sequencing was peripheral blood. The receptors shown here come from a woman in her 70s with COVID-19, enrolled during active disease.

This clone was recorded once. This rearrangement joins TRBV14 to TRBJ1-1, with 9 nucleotides matching TRBD1. Germline assignment: CDR1 SGHDN and CDR2 FVKESK. J was trimmed by 6 bases and V by 6 bases; bases with no gene match: 8. The CDR3 extends over 14 amino acids. The CDR3 coding sequence is TGTGCCAGCAGGGCGACAGGGGGGGGACCTGAAGCTTTCTTT. Translating it yields CASRATGGGPEAFF.

The chain links TRBV5-1 to TRBJ1-6; D not certain. Germline loops: CDR1 SGHRS, CDR2 YFSETQ. Between the trimmed V and J ends, which lost 0 bases and 0 bases, there was a span of 7 bases. There are 16 residues in the CDR3. The chain's CDR3 is CASSLAVSSYNSPLHF. The CDR3 DNA reads as TGCGCCAGCAGCTTGGCGGTAAGCTCCTATAATTCACCCCTCCACTTT.

J is TRBJ2-1 and V is TRBV5-4, with 7 bases aligning to TRBD1. This CDR3 is built from 16 residues. Unmatched junction bases numbered 9, after V lost 4 bases and J lost 2 bases. The V gene's germline CDR1 is SGHNT and CDR2 YYREEE (reference sequence). Written as DNA, the CDR3 is TGTGCCAGCAGCCCCCCCGGGCAGGGGGCCTACAATGAGCAGTTCTTC. This encodes CASSPPGQGAYNEQFF.

This rearrangement joins TRBV7-9 to TRBJ2-3; 8 bases map to TRBD2. The CDR3 loop spans 15 amino acids. Trimming took 1 base from V and 2 from J; bases not matched to a gene: 2. CDR1 is SEHNR, CDR2 FQNEAQ, per germline (reference sequence). This chain's CDR3 is CASSLERGNTDTQYF. CDR3 coding DNA: TGTGCCAGCAGCTTAGAGCGGGGGAACACAGATACGCAGTATTTT.

The V and J genes are TRBV10-1 and TRBJ1-6; 7 nucleotides agree with TRBD1. CDR1 is WNHNN, CDR2 SYGVQD, per germline (reference sequence). The ends lost 6 bases at V and 9 bases at J; junction bases unmatched: 5. The CDR3 sequence is 13 residues long. The CDR3 sequence is CASSADRVSPLHF. CDR3 nucleotide sequence: TGCGCCAGCAGCGCAGACAGGGTTTCACCCCTCCACTTT.

V usage is TRBV5-1 and J usage is TRBJ2-7, with unresolved D. The germline V gene encodes CDR1 SGHRS and CDR2 YFSETQ. The CDR3 spans 14 residues. The V end was cut by 3 bases, the J end by 5 bases, with 15 bases between. The chain's CDR3 is CASSSRRSSDEQYF. The CDR3 coding sequence is TGCGCCAGCAGCTCGCGGCGCTCTTCCGACGAGCAGTACTTC. Full variable domain (remainder filled in from reference TRBV5-1 and TRBJ2-7): KAGVTQTPRYLIKTRGQQVTLSCSPISGHRSVSWYQQTPGQGLQFLFEYFSETQRNKGNFPGRFSGRQFSNSRSEMNVSTLELGDSALYLCASSSRRSSDEQYFGPGTRLTVT.

The chain is built from TRBV27 and TRBJ1-2, with TRBD1 matching 10 bases. The V gene end was trimmed by 4 bases and the J gene end by 6 bases; junction bases not matched to a gene: 8. The CDR3 extends over 15 amino acids. Germline V gives CDR1 MNHEY, CDR2 SMNVEV (reference sequence). The CDR3 sequence: CASSYGTGARDGYTF. CDR3 sequence (DNA): TGTGCCAGCAGTTATGGGACAGGGGCTCGAGATGGCTACACCTTC.

The V and J genes are TRBV5-1 and TRBJ2-5; D gene unclear. Trimming cost V 4 bases and J 3 bases, with 13 bases left between them. Looked up from germline, CDR1 is SGHRS and CDR2 is YFSETQ. The CDR3 runs 14 residues. The DNA of the CDR3 is TGCGCCAGCAGCCAGGTCCCCACGGAAGAGACCCAGTACTTC. This encodes CASSQVPTEETQYF.

The chain recombines TRBV28 with TRBJ2-4, with 15 bases that match TRBD2. The V gene's germline CDR1 is MDHEN and CDR2 SYDVKM. The J segment lost 0 bases and the V segment lost 6 bases, leaving 3 bases of the junction unmatched. This CDR3 has 17 residues. Here the CDR3 DNA reads TGTGCCAGCAGGGGACTAGCGGGGGGCGGAGCCAAAAACATTCAGTACTTC. Translating gives CASRGLAGGGAKNIQYF.